A selection of T cell receptor beta chains follows, all from one sample in a study of T cells expressing NK-cell markers. Following a re-call of the 5' RACE reads, TCRdb has one entry per CDR3 protein and lacks DNA. The sample table sets out a few hundred thousand distinct CDR3 sequences. The sequencing sample was made of blood T cells: a sorted CD56 or NKG2C T cell subset, CD4+ or CD8+ T cells, or bulk PBMC T cells (not recorded which). Receptors originate from a woman aged 45-65 years in good health. CDR3s include the opening cysteine and the closing phenylalanine or tryptophan.

>TRBJ2-1|TRBV4-2
CASSALGDSIGNEQFF
>TRBJ1-2|TRBV6-6
CASRLDSLGYGYTF
>TRBJ2-1|TRBV18
CASSRTISGGNEQFF
>TRBJ2-3|TRBV12-3/TRBV12-4
CASRWDSTQYF
>TRBJ2-1|TRBV24-1
CATSDPGRSNNEQFF
>TRBJ2-5|TRBV29-1
CSVEDGTRETQYF
>TRBJ2-3|TRBV3-1
CASSQDYVDTQYF
>TRBJ2-3|TRBV5-1
CASSLGAGDTQYF
>TRBJ1-6|TRBV12-3/TRBV12-4
CASSLMGGGNSPLHF
>TRBJ2-1|TRBV6-2/TRBV6-3
CASSYSWAGGDNEQFF
>TRBJ2-7|TRBV18
CASSPRQGAYEQYF
>TRBJ2-2|TRBV6-5
CASSYPTGGTGYGELFF
>TRBJ1-2|TRBV3-1
CASSQGDGGYTF
>TRBJ2-1|TRBV5-1
CASRTNYNEQFF
>TRBJ2-7|TRBV12-3/TRBV12-4
CASSRTGTGLYEQYF
>TRBJ1-2|TRBV6-5
CASSYSGTGGYGYTF
>TRBJ1-2|TRBV5-1
CASSPGGGAGYGYTF
>TRBJ2-1|TRBV29-1
CSVEESRDRVNYEQFF
>TRBJ1-2|TRBV29-1
CSVVGGQTNYGYTF
>TRBJ1-6|TRBV12-3/TRBV12-4
CASRKQPYSPLHF
>TRBJ1-2|TRBV12-3/TRBV12-4
CASSHSGFRYGYTF
>TRBJ2-7|TRBV25-1
CASCGTGSYEQYF
>TRBJ2-4|TRBV12-3/TRBV12-4
CASSVGRGATSNIQYF
>TRBJ2-1|TRBV20-1
CSATKREGYNEQFF
>TRBJ2-3|TRBV7-9
CALGAGGTDTQYF
>TRBJ2-1|TRBV10-3
CAISEPTSSHNEQFF
>TRBJ1-2|TRBV2
CASSEERQFPSGYTF
>TRBJ2-1|TRBV7-9
CASSSGTANEQFF
>TRBJ2-1|TRBV3-1
CATCLGTGYEQFF
>TRBJ2-3|TRBV3-1
CASSLRRGTSGSSQATQYF
>TRBJ1-2|TRBV5-1
CASSWEQGNFYGYTF
>TRBJ2-2|TRBV6-4
CASSGNMNTGELFF
>TRBJ2-1|TRBV5-1
CASSLAGGPREQFF
>TRBJ1-3|TRBV12-3/TRBV12-4
CASSLGQRNTIYF
>TRBJ2-3|TRBV25-1
CASSIHEGTGTTDTQYF
>TRBJ1-1|TRBV5-1
CASSLGATGPGMNTEAFF
>TRBJ2-1|TRBV29-1
CSVVKGSGSGHEQFF
>TRBJ2-1|TRBV7-9
CASTPMRATYNEQFF
>TRBJ2-6|TRBV5-1
CASSTGVDSGANVLTF
>TRBJ1-4|TRBV29-1
CSVGTGGEKLFF
>TRBJ2-1|TRBV3-1
CASSQEVWRRFF
>TRBJ2-4|TRBV7-3
CASSSSGLAGEIQYF
>TRBJ1-4|TRBV29-1
CSGWTGTVNEKLFF
>TRBJ2-7|TRBV10-3
CANARDILYEQYF
>TRBJ2-5|TRBV5-1
CASTRQGFNEETQYF
>TRBJ2-1|TRBV27
CASSLSPLMRSSTEQFF
>TRBJ2-1|TRBV29-1
CSVEDPRGGISYNEQFF
>TRBJ2-5|TRBV10-3
CAISVPVGNQETQYF
>TRBJ2-1|TRBV10-2
CASRLVRASYNEQFF
>TRBJ2-3|TRBV11-2
CASSPQRSQGDTQYF
>TRBJ2-7|TRBV5-1
CASSSFASNEQYF
>TRBJ2-1|TRBV15
CATSRGGGSGEQFF
>TRBJ1-1|TRBV20-1
CSARSEGQKLLAFF
>TRBJ2-1|TRBV13
CASLRDTSSYNEQFF
>TRBJ2-6|TRBV4-2
CASSQEKGNGANVLTF
>TRBJ2-1|TRBV20-1
CSARDRIHSYNEQFF
>TRBJ2-5|TRBV11-3
CASSLRLGQYRDEAQYF
>TRBJ1-1|TRBV4-1
CASTPGGSGSAFF